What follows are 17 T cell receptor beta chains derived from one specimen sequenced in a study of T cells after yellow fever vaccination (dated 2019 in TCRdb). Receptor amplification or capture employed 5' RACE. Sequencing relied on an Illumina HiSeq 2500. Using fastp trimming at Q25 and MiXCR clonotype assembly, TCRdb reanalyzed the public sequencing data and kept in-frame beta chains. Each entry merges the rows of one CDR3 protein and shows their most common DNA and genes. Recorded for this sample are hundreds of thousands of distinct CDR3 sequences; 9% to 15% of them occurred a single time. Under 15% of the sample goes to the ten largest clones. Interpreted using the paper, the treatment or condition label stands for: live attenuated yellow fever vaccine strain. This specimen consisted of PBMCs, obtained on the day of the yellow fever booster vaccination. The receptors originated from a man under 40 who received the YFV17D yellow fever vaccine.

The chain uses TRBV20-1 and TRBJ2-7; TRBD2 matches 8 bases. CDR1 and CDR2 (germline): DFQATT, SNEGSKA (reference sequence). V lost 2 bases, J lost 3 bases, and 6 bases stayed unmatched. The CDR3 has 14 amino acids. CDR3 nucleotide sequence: TGCAGTGCTAGAACCGGGAGGGGCAACTACGAGCAGTACTTC. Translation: CSARTGRGNYEQYF.

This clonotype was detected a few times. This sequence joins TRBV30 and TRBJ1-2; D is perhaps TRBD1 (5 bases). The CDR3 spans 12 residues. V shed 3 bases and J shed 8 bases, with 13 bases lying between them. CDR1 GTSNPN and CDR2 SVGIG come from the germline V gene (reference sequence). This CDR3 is CAWRGGRMGYTF. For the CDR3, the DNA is TGTGCCTGGAGGGGGGGTAGGATGGGCTACACCTTC.

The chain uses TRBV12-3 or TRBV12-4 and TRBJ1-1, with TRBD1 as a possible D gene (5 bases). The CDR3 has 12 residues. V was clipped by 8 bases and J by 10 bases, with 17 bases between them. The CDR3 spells CASSQHGGGAFF. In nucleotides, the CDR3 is TGTGCCAGCTCACAACACGGGGGGGGAGCTTTCTTT.

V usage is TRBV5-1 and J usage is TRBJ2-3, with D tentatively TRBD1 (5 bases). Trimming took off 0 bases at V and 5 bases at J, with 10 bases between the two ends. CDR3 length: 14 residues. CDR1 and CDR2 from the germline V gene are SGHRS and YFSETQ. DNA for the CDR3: TGCGCCAGCAGCTTGGATGGCAGGGAAGATACGCAGTATTTT. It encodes CASSLDGREDTQYF.

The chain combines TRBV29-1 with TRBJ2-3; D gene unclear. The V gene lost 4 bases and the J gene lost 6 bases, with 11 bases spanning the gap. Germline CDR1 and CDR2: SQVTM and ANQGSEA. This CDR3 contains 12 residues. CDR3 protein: CSVAVVRDTQYF. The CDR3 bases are TGCAGCGTTGCGGTCGTAAGGGATACGCAGTATTTT.

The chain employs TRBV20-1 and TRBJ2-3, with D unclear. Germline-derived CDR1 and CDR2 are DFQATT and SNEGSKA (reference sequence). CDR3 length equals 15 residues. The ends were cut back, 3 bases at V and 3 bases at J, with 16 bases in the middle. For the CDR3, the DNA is TGCAGTGCTAGGGTCCGGGTCCTATCGACAGATACGCAGTATTTT. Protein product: CSARVRVLSTDTQYF.

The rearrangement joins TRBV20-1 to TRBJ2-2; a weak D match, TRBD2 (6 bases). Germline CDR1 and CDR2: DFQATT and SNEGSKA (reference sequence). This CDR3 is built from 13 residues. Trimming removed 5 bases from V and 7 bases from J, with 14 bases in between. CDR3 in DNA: TGCAGTGCTCCTGGGGGGACGGTCGGGGAGCTGTTTTTT. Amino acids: CSAPGGTVGELFF.

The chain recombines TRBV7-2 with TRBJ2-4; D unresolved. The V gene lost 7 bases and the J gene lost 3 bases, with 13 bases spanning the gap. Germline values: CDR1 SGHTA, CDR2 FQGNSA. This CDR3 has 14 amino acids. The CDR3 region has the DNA TGTGCCAGCACCCCTGAGTTCGGCAAAAACATTCAGTACTTC. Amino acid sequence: CASTPEFGKNIQYF.

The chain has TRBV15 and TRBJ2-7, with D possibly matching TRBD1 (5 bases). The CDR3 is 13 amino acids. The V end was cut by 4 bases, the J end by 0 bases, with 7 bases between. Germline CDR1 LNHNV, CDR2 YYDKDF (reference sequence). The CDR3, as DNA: TGTGCCACCAGCAAGGACAACTCCTACGAGCAGTACTTC. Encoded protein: CATSKDNSYEQYF. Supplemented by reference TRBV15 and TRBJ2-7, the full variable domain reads DAMVIQNPRYQVTQFGKPVTLSCSQTLNHNVMYWYQQKSSQAPKLLFHYYDKDFNNEADTPDNFQSRRPNTSFCFLDIRSPGLGDTAMYLCATSKDNSYEQYFGPGTRLTVT.

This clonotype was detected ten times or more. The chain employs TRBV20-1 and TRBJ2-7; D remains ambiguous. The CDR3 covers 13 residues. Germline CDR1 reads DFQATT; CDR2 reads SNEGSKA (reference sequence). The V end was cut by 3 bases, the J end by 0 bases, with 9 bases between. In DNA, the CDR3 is TGCAGTGCTAGGCAATTCAACTCCTACGAGCAGTACTTC. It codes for CSARQFNSYEQYF.

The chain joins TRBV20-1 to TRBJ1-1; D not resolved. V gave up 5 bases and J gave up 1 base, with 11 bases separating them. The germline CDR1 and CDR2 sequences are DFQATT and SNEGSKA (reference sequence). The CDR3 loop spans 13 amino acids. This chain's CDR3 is CSAPGNPNTEAFF. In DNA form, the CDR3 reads TGCAGTGCTCCCGGAAACCCGAACACTGAAGCTTTCTTT.

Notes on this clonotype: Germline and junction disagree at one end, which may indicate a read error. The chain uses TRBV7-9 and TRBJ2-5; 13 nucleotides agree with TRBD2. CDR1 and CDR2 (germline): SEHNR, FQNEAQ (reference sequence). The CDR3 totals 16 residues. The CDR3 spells CASSSPGLAGQETPYF. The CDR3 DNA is TGTGCCAGCAGCTCTCCGGGACTAGCGGGGCAAGAGACCCCGTACTTC.

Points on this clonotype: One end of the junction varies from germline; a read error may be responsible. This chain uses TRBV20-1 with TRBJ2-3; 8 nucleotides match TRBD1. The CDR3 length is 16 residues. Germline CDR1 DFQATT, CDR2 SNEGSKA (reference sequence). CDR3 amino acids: CCAHPQQGAFADTQYF. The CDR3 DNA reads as TGCTGTGCTCACCCCCAGCAGGGGGCGTTTGCAGATACGCAGTATTTT.

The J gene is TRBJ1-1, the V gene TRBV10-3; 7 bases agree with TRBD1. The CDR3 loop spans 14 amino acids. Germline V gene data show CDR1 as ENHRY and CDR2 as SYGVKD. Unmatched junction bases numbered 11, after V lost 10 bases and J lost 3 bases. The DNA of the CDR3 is TGTGCCAGCTCCTACCGGGACAGTCACACTGAAGCTTTCTTT. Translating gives CASSYRDSHTEAFF.

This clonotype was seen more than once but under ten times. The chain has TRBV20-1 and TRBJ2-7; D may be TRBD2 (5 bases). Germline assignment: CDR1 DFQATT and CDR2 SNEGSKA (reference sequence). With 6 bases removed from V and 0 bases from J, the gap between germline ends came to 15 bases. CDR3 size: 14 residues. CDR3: CSARRVLYSYEQYF. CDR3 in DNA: TGCAGTGCAAGGCGGGTCTTATACTCCTACGAGCAGTACTTC.

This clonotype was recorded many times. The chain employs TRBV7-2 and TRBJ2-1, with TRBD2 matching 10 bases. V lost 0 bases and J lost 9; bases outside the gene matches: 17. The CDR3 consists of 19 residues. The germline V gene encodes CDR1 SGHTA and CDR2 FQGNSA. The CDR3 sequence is CASSLAPPRISGRGSEQFF. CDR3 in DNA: TGTGCCAGCAGCTTAGCGCCCCCCCGAATAAGCGGGAGGGGCTCTGAGCAGTTCTTC.

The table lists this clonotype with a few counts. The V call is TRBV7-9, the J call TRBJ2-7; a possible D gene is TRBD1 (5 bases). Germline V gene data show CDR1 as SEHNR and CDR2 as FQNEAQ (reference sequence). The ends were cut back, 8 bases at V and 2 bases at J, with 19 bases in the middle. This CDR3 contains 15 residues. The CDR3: CASPGARSCTYEQYF. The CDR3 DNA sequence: TGTGCCAGCCCTGGGGCGCGATCCTGCACCTACGAGCAGTACTTC.